This TCR beta chain was sequenced for a study of identical twins. The CDR3 has 18 residues. Germline V gene data show CDR1 as LGHNA and CDR2 as YSLEER. Trimming removed 0 bases from V and 7 bases from J; junction bases left unmatched: 12. TCRdb called the 5' RACE reads again in MiXCR, with one record for every CDR3 protein. This sample yields about 190,000 distinct CDR3 sequences, of which approximately 15% are seen a single time; 35% to 50% belongs to the top ten. These same records also appear under a second study, on T cells expressing NK-cell markers. This second study says: The authors derived TCR beta repertoires from sorted CD3+CD56+NKG2C+, CD3+CD56+NKG2C- and CD3+CD56-NKG2C+ T cells. As a fraction of CD8+ T cells, dominant NKG2C+ clonotypes reached about 1.0-7.5% in 5 to 7 donors.

The clonotype was recovered from a woman in her late teens or twenties in good health. The specimen was CD8+ T cells sorted from blood. V gene TRBV4-3 combines with J gene TRBJ2-4; 10 nucleotides agree with TRBD2. CDR3 DNA sequence: TGCGCCAGCAGCCAAGAAACACAAGCGGGAGGGATCGCGAACATTCAGTACTTC. This gives the protein CASSQETQAGGIANIQYF.